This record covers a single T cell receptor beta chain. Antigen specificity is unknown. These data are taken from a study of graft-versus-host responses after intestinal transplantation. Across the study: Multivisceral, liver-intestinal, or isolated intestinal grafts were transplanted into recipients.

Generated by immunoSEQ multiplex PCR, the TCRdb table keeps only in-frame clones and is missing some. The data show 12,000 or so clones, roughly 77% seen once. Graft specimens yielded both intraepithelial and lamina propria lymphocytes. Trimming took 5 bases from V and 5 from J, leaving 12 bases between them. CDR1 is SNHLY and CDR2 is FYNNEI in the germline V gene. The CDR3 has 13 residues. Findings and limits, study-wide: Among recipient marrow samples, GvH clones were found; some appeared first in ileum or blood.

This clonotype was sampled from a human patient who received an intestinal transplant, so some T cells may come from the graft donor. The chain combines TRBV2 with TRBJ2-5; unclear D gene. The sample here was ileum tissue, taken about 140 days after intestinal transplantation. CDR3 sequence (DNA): TGTGCCAGCAGTACGGTTCGTGAGGAGACCCAGTACTTC. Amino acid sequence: CASSTVREETQYF.